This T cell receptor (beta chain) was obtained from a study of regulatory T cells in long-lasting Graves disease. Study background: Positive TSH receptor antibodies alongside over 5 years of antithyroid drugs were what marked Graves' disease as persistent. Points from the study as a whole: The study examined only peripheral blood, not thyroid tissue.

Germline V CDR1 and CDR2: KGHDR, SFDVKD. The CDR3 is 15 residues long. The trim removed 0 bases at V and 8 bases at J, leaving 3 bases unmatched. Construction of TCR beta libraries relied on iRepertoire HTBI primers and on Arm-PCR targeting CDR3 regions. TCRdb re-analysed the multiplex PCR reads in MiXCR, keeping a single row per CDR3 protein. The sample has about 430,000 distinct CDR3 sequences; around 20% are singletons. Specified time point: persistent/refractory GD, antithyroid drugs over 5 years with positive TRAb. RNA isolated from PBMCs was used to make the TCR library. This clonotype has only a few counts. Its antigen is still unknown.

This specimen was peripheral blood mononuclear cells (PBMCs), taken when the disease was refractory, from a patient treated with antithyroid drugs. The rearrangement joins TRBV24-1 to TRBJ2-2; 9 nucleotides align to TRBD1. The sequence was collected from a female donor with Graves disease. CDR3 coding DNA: TGTGCCACCAGTGATTTGAAGGACAGGGGAGGGGAGCTGTTTTTT. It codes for CATSDLKDRGGELFF.